This TCR beta chain was obtained from a study of blood T cell repertoires in COVID-19. Using immunoSEQ multiplex PCR, the repertoire was profiled, and TCRdb retains in-frame clones only, with some absent. The sample holds 200,000 to 250,000 clones; less than 90% are singletons and the top ten take more than 1.5%. The CDR3 runs to 16 residues. CDR1 and CDR2 (germline): MNHEY, SVGEGT. The ends lost 5 bases at V and 2 bases at J; junction bases unmatched: 10. J is TRBJ2-5 and V is TRBV6-2 or TRBV6-3, with 8 bases identical to TRBD1. The sequence was obtained from a man aged 70 or older with acute or convalescent COVID-19. The specimen sequenced was peripheral blood. In DNA, the CDR3 is TGTGCCAGCAGTCAGCGACGGACAGGGATACAAGAGACCCAGTACTTC. It specifies CASSQRRTGIQETQYF.